A single sample is the source of the 18 T cell receptor beta chains below, sequenced in a study of blood T cell repertoires in COVID-19. Data came from immunoSEQ multiplex PCR; TCRdb stores just in-frame clones and leaves some out. The sample yields under 100,000 clones, 75% to 90% seen once. Sequenced input: peripheral blood. Source of these receptors: a woman in her seventies with acute or convalescent COVID-19.

V gene TRBV5-1 combines with J gene TRBJ2-2; tentative D call: TRBD1 (5 bases). The CDR3 extends over 17 amino acids. The germline V gene has CDR1 SGHRS and CDR2 YFSETQ. With 3 bases removed from V and 0 bases from J, the gap between germline ends came to 15 bases. The CDR3 nucleotides are TGCGCCAGCAGCTCTAATGGGGCACACCCGAACACCGGGGAGCTGTTTTTT. Translating gives CASSSNGAHPNTGELFF.

The rearrangement links TRBV18 to TRBJ1-2; no clear D. This CDR3 region has 12 residues. V was shortened by 2 bases and J by 6 bases, with 7 bases between the two germline ends. Germline V gene data show CDR1 as KGHSH and CDR2 as LQKENI. The CDR3 region is CASSPSGDGYTF. The CDR3 coding sequence is TGTGCCAGCTCACCAAGCGGGGATGGCTACACCTTC.

J is TRBJ2-1 and V is TRBV6-1; the match to TRBD2 covers 14 bases. V shed 4 bases, J shed 0 bases, and the junction held 5 bases outside the gene matches. Per germline, CDR1 MNHNS and CDR2 SASEGT. The CDR3 consists of 18 residues. The CDR3 DNA reads TGTGCCAGCAGTGTGACTAGCGGGGGGGGGAGCTCCTACAATGAGCAGTTCTTC. The encoded protein is CASSVTSGGGSSYNEQFF.

The genes are TRBV28 and TRBJ2-3, with a tentative D call TRBD2 (5 bases). The germline V gene has CDR1 MDHEN and CDR2 SYDVKM. V gave up 9 bases and J gave up 2 bases, with 12 bases separating them. The CDR3 is 13 amino acids. The CDR3 DNA reads as TGTGCCAGTAAGGAGGCACCCACAGATACGCAGTATTTT. This sequence encodes CASKEAPTDTQYF. The full variable domain, its missing parts supplied by reference TRBV28 and TRBJ2-3, is DVKVTQSSRYLVKRTGEKVFLECVQDMDHENMFWYRQDPGLGLRLIYFSYDVKMKEKGDIPEGYSVSREKKERFSLILESASTNQTSMYLCASKEAPTDTQYFGPGTRLTVL.

This clone appeared once. V usage is TRBV5-1 and J usage is TRBJ2-7, with 11 bases that match TRBD2. Germline assignment: CDR1 SGHRS and CDR2 YFSETQ. V lost 7 bases and J lost 3; bases outside the gene matches: 9. This CDR3 has 15 amino acids. CDR3: CASRQLAGGSYEQYF. CDR3 DNA sequence: TGCGCCAGCCGACAGCTAGCGGGAGGTAGCTACGAGCAGTACTTC.

The chain joins TRBV19 to TRBJ2-7, with 12 nucleotides matching TRBD2. CDR3 length equals 13 residues. Trimming cost V 6 bases and J 4 bases; bases outside gene matches: 1. The germline CDR1 and CDR2 sequences are LNHDA and SQIVND (reference sequence). CDR3: CASRTSGSYEQYF. CDR3 sequence (DNA): TGTGCCAGTAGGACTAGCGGGAGTTACGAGCAGTACTTC.

The chain recombines TRBV30 with TRBJ2-1; TRBD2 matches at 7 bases. V lost 2 bases to trimming and J lost 3 bases; unmatched junction nucleotides: 13. The CDR3 is 17 amino acids. Germline CDR1 and CDR2: GTSNPN and SVGIG (reference sequence). CDR3 amino acids: CAWSTTQLAENYNEQFF. The CDR3 DNA follows: TGTGCCTGGAGTACTACCCAGCTAGCGGAGAACTACAATGAGCAGTTCTTC.

The J gene is TRBJ2-2, the V gene TRBV6-5, with 9 bases aligning to TRBD1. The germline CDR1 and CDR2 sequences are MNHEY and SVGAGI. The CDR3 is made up of 14 amino acids. The trim removed 7 bases at V and 7 bases at J, leaving 7 bases unmatched. Here the CDR3 DNA reads TGTGCCAGCATGGGACGGGACAGGGTCGGGGAGCTGTTTTTT. Translated, it gives CASMGRDRVGELFF.

The gene calls are TRBV7-9 and TRBJ2-3; TRBD2 matches at 8 bases. V shed 5 bases, J shed 4 bases, and the junction held 5 bases outside the gene matches. The germline V gene has CDR1 SEHNR and CDR2 FQNEAQ (reference sequence). The CDR3 loop spans 14 amino acids. The CDR3 bases are TGTGCCAGCAGCCTCGGGGGGGCCGCAGATACGCAGTATTTT. Amino acid sequence: CASSLGGAADTQYF. The full variable domain, its missing parts supplied by reference TRBV7-9 and TRBJ2-3, is DTGVSQNPRHKITKRGQNVTFRCDPISEHNRLYWYRQTLGQGPEFLTYFQNEAQLEKSRLLSDRFSAERPKGSFSTLEIQRTEQGDSAMYLCASSLGGAADTQYFGPGTRLTVL.

The chain combines TRBV3-1 (or the pseudogene TRBV3-2) with TRBJ1-1; 11 bases map to TRBD1. The V and J ends lost 4 bases and 4 bases, in that order; junction bases with no gene match: 8. The length of the CDR3 is 16 residues. Germline values: CDR1 LGHDT, CDR2 YNNKEL (reference sequence). The chain's CDR3 is CASSPRTGGGSTEAFF. In DNA form, the CDR3 reads TGTGCCAGCAGCCCTAGGACAGGGGGCGGGAGCACTGAAGCTTTCTTT.

CDR3 sequence reads: CASSQDGSATQYF. In nucleotides, the CDR3 is TGTGCCAGCAGCCAAGATGGGAGCGCGACCCAGTACTTC. This chain links TRBV3-1 (or the pseudogene TRBV3-2) with TRBJ2-5; maybe TRBD2 (5 bases). The CDR3 has 13 residues. V lost 0 bases to trimming and J lost 7 bases, with 9 bases between them. Germline CDR1 reads LGHDT; CDR2 reads YNNKEL (reference sequence).

The chain links TRBV10-2 to TRBJ1-1; no clear D. Per the germline V gene, CDR1 is WSHSY and CDR2 is SAAADI. There are 13 residues in the CDR3. V lost 7 bases and J 2 bases, leaving 11 bases between the germline ends. This CDR3 is CASNTEGNTEAFF. Here the CDR3 DNA reads TGCGCCAGCAACACGGAGGGAAACACTGAAGCTTTCTTT.

The rearrangement joins TRBV3-1 (or the pseudogene TRBV3-2) to TRBJ1-2; D possibly corresponds to TRBD1 (5 bases). Germline V lookup: CDR1 LGHDT, CDR2 YNNKEL (reference sequence). The CDR3 covers 15 residues. The V gene lost 2 bases and the J gene lost 8 bases, with 18 bases spanning the gap. The CDR3 reads CASSQSAGTSRGYTF. The CDR3 region has the DNA TGTGCCAGCAGCCAATCTGCTGGGACTTCGAGAGGCTACACCTTC.

This sequence joins TRBV25-1 and TRBJ2-5, with 9 positions matching TRBD2. This CDR3 region has 15 residues. Germline V gene lookup returns CDR1 MGHDK and CDR2 SYGVNS. V lost 1 base and J lost 2; bases outside the gene matches: 2. Here the CDR3 DNA reads TGTGCCAGCAGTGAATTAGCGGGAGTTCAAGAGACCCAGTACTTC. Translation: CASSELAGVQETQYF.

The genes are TRBV19 and TRBJ2-1; D not certain. Germline lookup yields CDR1 LNHDA and CDR2 SQIVND (reference sequence). This CDR3 has 12 amino acids. The germline V and J ends were trimmed by 10 bases and 6 bases, with 13 bases remaining between them. This CDR3 reads CATGSRINEQFF. In nucleotides, the CDR3 is TGTGCCACCGGTAGCAGAATCAATGAGCAGTTCTTC.

The CDR3 is CASSPEGQGRTEAFF. CDR3 bases: TGTGCCAGCAGTCCCGAGGGACAGGGTAGGACTGAAGCTTTCTTT. The V gene is TRBV28, the J gene TRBJ1-1; 9 bases fit TRBD1. V shed 5 bases and J 5 bases; nucleotides not matched to a gene: 9. The CDR3 spans 15 residues. Germline CDR1 is MDHEN and CDR2 is SYDVKM. Full variable domain (missing parts from reference TRBV28 and TRBJ1-1): DVKVTQSSRYLVKRTGEKVFLECVQDMDHENMFWYRQDPGLGLRLIYFSYDVKMKEKGDIPEGYSVSREKKERFSLILESASTNQTSMYLCASSPEGQGRTEAFFGQGTRLTVV.

The table lists this clone with a count of one. The V call is TRBV6-2 or TRBV6-3, the J call TRBJ2-3; D gene unclear. This CDR3 comprises 16 residues. V dropped 5 bases and J dropped 1 base, with 16 bases sitting between them. Germline V CDR1 and CDR2: MNHEY, SVGEGT. The chain's CDR3 is CASSAPTATRTDTQYF. The CDR3 DNA follows: TGTGCCAGCAGTGCCCCGACTGCGACCCGCACAGATACGCAGTATTTT.

This sequence joins TRBV14 and TRBJ1-1; D possibly corresponds to TRBD1 (5 bases). Germline assignment: CDR1 SGHDN and CDR2 FVKESK. CDR3 length: 16 residues. V was shortened by 6 bases and J by 4 bases, with 21 bases between the two germline ends. DNA for the CDR3: TGTGCCAGCAGTCGCCACCCGGCAGGGACTGGCACTGAAGCTTTCTTT. It yields the protein CASSRHPAGTGTEAFF.